This T cell receptor (beta chain) came from a study of T cell repertoires in cytomegalovirus infection. Study details: Matching HLA type, along with CMV infection, was indicated by public TCR beta signatures. The study, taken as a whole, reports: Dominant in the ex vivo response were TCR beta clonotypes restricted by HLA-C and specific for CMV.

TCRdb re-analysed the reads in MiXCR, keeping a single row per CDR3 protein. The sample gives 55,000 to 85,000 distinct CDR3 sequences, 20% to 25% of which show up once; 55% to 75% is in the top ten. This CDR3 is 11 amino acids long. Germline V gene lookup returns CDR1 MNHEY and CDR2 SVGEGT. The V end was cut by 7 bases, the J end by 4 bases, with 5 bases between. With regard to this clonotype: Its antigen is not identified.

The sample consisted of CD8+ T cells from cultured PBMCs, taken from culture after CMV antigen stimulation. The clonotype originates from a human donor in good health (CMV status not recorded). Some clones in this sample may be carry-over from other donors' samples. The gene calls are TRBV6-2 or TRBV6-3 and TRBJ1-3; no clear D gene. CDR3 residues: CASTVGNTIYF. CDR3 in DNA: TGTGCCAGCACTGTCGGAAACACCATATATTTT.